This T cell receptor beta chain stems from a study of blood T cell repertoires in COVID-19 (TCRdb year 2020). With regard to the full study: Collaborator samples came from the United States, Italy and Spain and covered acute and convalescent phases of COVID-19. The material from the prospective study consisted of cDNA or gDNA derived from T cells, B-cell-depleted T cells, or PBMCs. The dataset comprised deeply sampled blood TCRbeta repertoires from subjects exposed to, actively infected with, or recovered from COVID-19. The repertoires were released in a freely available public database meant as a resource for research on the immune response to SARS-CoV-2. The samples were drawn from the first 160 participants of the ongoing ImmuneRACE study and from over 950 subjects provided by 6 global collaborators. A de-identified subject ID, COVID-19 status, age in years and sex were almost always included in the sample metadata. Where available, HLA class I and class II types were taken from metadata supplied by the sample provider and were not determined by assay-based typing.

Taken from cysteine to phenylalanine, the CDR3 has 13 residues. Only the CDR3 DNA is retained, 39 bases long and in frame from the first base. Per the germline V gene, MNHEY is the CDR1 and SVGAGI is the CDR2. V is pruned by 6 bases and J by 5 bases, leaving 2 bases of the junction without a gene match. Collaborating institutions collected whole blood in K2EDTA tubes following their own protocols. Collaborator samples were shipped for TCRbeta analysis as frozen whole blood, isolated PBMCs, or DNA extracted from either sample type. Overall study outcomes, separate from this receptor: The quantity of clinical and demographic metadata differed by source and by participant and was supplied without curation.

The immunoSEQ Assay, a bias-controlled multiplex PCR, was used to amplify TCRbeta CDR3 regions from genomic DNA. Under the source paper's analysis protocol: Within the assay, amplification of reference gene primers was used to estimate how many nucleated cells each sample contained. To quantify the absolute abundance of each unique TCRbeta CDR3 rearrangement, sequence reads were collapsed and filtered. For each sample, productive Simpson clonality was calculated by taking the square root of Simpson's diversity index across productive rearrangements. TCRdb provides this immuneACCESS table in a form limited to in-frame rearrangements. Some clones are lacking; in checked studies, under half of them reflect an unresolved V gene, and why the rest are absent is not known. V and J calls plus clone size are reproduced from that table; the DNA served to infer D and trimming. The table for this sample lists 100,000 to 150,000 clones; approximately 90% of them were counted only once. The ten largest clonotypes hold about 1% of the sample.

Details on this clone: The target of this receptor is not known. No much larger clone is present one base from it, and per-base qualities are unavailable.

The material sequenced was peripheral blood. The sequence joins TRBV6-5 to TRBJ1-1; TRBD1 agrees with 11 junctional bases. This TCR was sampled from a woman older than 75 with acute or convalescent COVID-19. The nucleotides are TGTGCCAGCAGGGACAGGGGGCAGACTGAAGCTTTCTTT. This sequence encodes CASRDRGQTEAFF.